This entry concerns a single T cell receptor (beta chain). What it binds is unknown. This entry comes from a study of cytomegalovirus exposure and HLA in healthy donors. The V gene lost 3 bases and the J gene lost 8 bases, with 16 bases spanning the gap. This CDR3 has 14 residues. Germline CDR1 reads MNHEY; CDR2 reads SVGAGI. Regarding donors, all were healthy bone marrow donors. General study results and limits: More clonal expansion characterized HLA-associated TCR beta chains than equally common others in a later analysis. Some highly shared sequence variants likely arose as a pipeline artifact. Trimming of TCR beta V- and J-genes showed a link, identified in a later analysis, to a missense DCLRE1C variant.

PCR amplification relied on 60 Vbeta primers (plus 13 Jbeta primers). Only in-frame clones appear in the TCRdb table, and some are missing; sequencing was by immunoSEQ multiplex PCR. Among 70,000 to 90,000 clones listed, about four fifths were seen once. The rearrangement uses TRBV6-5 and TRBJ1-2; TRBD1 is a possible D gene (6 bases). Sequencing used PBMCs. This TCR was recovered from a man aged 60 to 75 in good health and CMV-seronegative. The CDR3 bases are TGTGCCAGCAGTTATTACGGGGGGGCTGGGGGCTACACCTTC. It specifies CASSYYGGAGGYTF.